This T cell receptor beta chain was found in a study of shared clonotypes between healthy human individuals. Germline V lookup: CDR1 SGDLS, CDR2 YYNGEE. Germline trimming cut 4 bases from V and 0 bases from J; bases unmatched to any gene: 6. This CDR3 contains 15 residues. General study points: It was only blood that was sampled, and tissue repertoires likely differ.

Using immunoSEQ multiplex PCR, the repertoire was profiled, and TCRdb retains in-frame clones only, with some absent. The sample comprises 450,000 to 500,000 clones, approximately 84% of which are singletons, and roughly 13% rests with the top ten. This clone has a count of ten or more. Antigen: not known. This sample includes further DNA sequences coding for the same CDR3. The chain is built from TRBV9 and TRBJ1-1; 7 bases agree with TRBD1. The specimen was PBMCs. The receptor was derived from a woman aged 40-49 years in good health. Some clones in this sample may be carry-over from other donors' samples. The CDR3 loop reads CASSPRDSLNTEAFF. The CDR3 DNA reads TGTGCCAGCAGCCCAAGGGACAGCCTGAACACTGAAGCTTTCTTT.